This entry lists 30 T cell receptor beta chains sequenced from one sample in a study of T cell repertoires in cytomegalovirus infection. Each CDR3 protein is one row after TCRdb ran MiXCR on the reads. The data show around 180,000 distinct CDR3 sequences, approximately 30% seen once. Sequenced sample: PBMCs. The receptors shown here come from a human donor in good health (CMV status not recorded). Some clones in this sample may be carry-over from other donors' samples.

In this sample, this clonotype turned up once. The gene calls are TRBV12-3 or TRBV12-4 and TRBJ1-1; D is undetermined. Trimming stripped 3 bases from V and 7 bases from J, with 6 bases between. This CDR3 has 11 residues. DNA of the CDR3: TGTGCCAGCAGTTTGGACGGTGAAGCTTTCTTT. This sequence encodes CASSLDGEAFF.

The rearrangement links TRBV2 to TRBJ2-6; 8 positions match TRBD1. Germline CDR1 SNHLY, CDR2 FYNNEI. V was pared by 6 bases and J by 0 bases, with 4 bases of the junction left unmatched. The CDR3 sequence is 16 residues long. In DNA, the CDR3 is TGTGCCAGCAGGGTGGACAGGGCCTCTGGGGCCAACGTCCTGACTTTC. It is translated as CASRVDRASGANVLTF.

This clonotype was recorded once. This chain connects TRBV10-3 to TRBJ1-2; D remains ambiguous. The CDR3 is 14 residues long. Germline V gives CDR1 ENHRY, CDR2 SYGVKD. Trimming removed 3 bases at V and 0 bases at J, with 8 bases between. The chain's CDR3 is CAISDKEANYGYTF. DNA of the CDR3: TGTGCCATCAGTGACAAGGAAGCTAACTATGGCTACACCTTC.

The chain's CDR3 is CASSRIDGTSGGNEQFF. CDR3 DNA: TGCGCCAGCAGCCGAATTGACGGGACTAGCGGGGGGAATGAGCAGTTCTTC. The chain employs TRBV5-1 and TRBJ2-1; 15 bases line up with TRBD2. The CDR3 runs to 17 residues. CDR1 and CDR2 (germline): SGHRS, YFSETQ. With 4 bases clipped from V and 7 bases from J, the junction kept 9 bases outside the gene matches.

As concerns this clonotype: A much larger clone lies one base from this, so it may be a read error. The chain recombines TRBV7-8 with TRBJ1-6; D call uncertain. CDR1 is SGHVS and CDR2 is FQNEAQ in the germline V gene. The CDR3 spans 16 residues. CDR3 residues: CVSSLKGFSYNSPLHF. As DNA, the CDR3 is TGTGTCAGCAGCTTGAAAGGGTTCTCCTATAATTCACCCCTCCACTTT.

There are many counts of this clonotype. V usage is TRBV7-2 and J usage is TRBJ1-5; D might be TRBD1 (6 bases). The length of the CDR3 is 14 residues. Germline CDR1 is SGHTA and CDR2 is FQGNSA. Trimming took 5 bases from V and 8 from J, leaving 16 bases between them. The chain's CDR3 is CASSPEGDGEPQHF. For the CDR3, the DNA is TGTGCCAGCAGCCCCGAGGGGGACGGGGAGCCCCAGCATTTT. The complete variable domain, with remaining parts taken from reference TRBV7-2 and TRBJ1-5, reads GAGVSQSPSNKVTEKGKDVELRCDPISGHTALYWYRQSLGQGLEFLIYFQGNSAPDKSGLPSDRFSAERTGGSVSTLTIQRTQQEDSAVYLCASSPEGDGEPQHFGDGTRLSIL.

The CDR3 region is CASSYEQTYEQYF. The DNA for the CDR3 is TGTGCCAGCAGTTACGAACAGACGTACGAGCAGTACTTC. This chain joins TRBV6-2 or TRBV6-3 and TRBJ2-7; no clear D gene. The germline V and J ends were trimmed by 2 bases and 4 bases, with 9 bases remaining between them. Germline assignment: CDR1 MNHEY and CDR2 SVGEGT. The CDR3 covers 13 residues.

This clonotype was counted a few times. The rearrangement links TRBV12-3 or TRBV12-4 to TRBJ2-2, with 10 bases identical to TRBD1. J was trimmed by 3 bases and V by 3 bases; bases with no gene match: 1. There are 15 residues in the CDR3. CDR3 DNA: TGTGCCAGCAGTTTTGGACAGGGGGACACCGGGGAGCTGTTTTTT. Its translation is CASSFGQGDTGELFF.

This clonotype has a count of ten or more. The chain joins TRBV7-2 to TRBJ1-5; unclear D gene. The germline V gene has CDR1 SGHTA and CDR2 FQGNSA. The CDR3 runs 15 residues. The germline V and J ends were trimmed by 1 base and 4 bases, with 11 bases remaining between them. The CDR3 protein is CASSLGRVANQPQHF. CDR3 sequence (DNA): TGTGCCAGCAGCTTAGGGAGGGTCGCTAATCAGCCCCAGCATTTT.

This clonotype was recorded at least ten times. This chain joins TRBV7-2 and TRBJ2-5; D possibly corresponds to TRBD1 (5 bases). V was shortened by 0 bases and J by 0 bases, with 11 bases between the two germline ends. CDR1 and CDR2 (germline): SGHTA, FQGNSA. This CDR3 spans 16 amino acids. The CDR3 nucleotides read TGTGCCAGCAGCTTAGCCAGCGCAGGGTACCAAGAGACCCAGTACTTC. This gives the protein CASSLASAGYQETQYF.

The chain uses TRBV12-3 or TRBV12-4 and TRBJ1-5, with 7 bases fitting TRBD1. With V trimmed by 5 bases and J by 7 bases, 11 bases remained unmatched. The CDR3 consists of 15 residues. In DNA form, the CDR3 reads TGTGCCAGCAGTCGTAGTACAGGGGATTGGCAGCCCCAGCATTTT. Its translation is CASSRSTGDWQPQHF.

V gene TRBV7-2 combines with J gene TRBJ1-4; D gene uncertain. The CDR3 totals 15 residues. Germline V CDR1 and CDR2: SGHTA, FQGNSA. Trimming left V 4 bases short and J 8 bases short, with 17 bases between. CDR3 bases: TGTGCCAGCAGCTCAGAGGGCAGACCCCTGGAAAAACTGTTTTTT. Amino acids: CASSSEGRPLEKLFF.

The CDR3 is CASSSAGGRAYNEQFF. In DNA, the CDR3 is TGTGCCAGCAGCTCCGCGGGGGGGCGAGCCTACAATGAGCAGTTCTTC. This chain links TRBV7-3 with TRBJ2-1, with TRBD2 matching over 9 bases. The V gene end was trimmed by 4 bases and the J gene end by 2 bases; junction bases not matched to a gene: 6. This CDR3 is 16 amino acids long. Germline assignment: CDR1 SGHTA and CDR2 FQGTGA.

This clonotype was counted many times. The V call is TRBV12-3 or TRBV12-4, the J call TRBJ1-1; D may be TRBD1 (6 bases). The length of the CDR3 is 13 residues. V lost 0 bases to trimming and J lost 5 bases, with 7 bases between them. CDR3 protein: CASSLAQGTEAFF. CDR3 DNA sequence: TGTGCCAGCAGTTTAGCGCAGGGGACTGAAGCTTTCTTT.

This clonotype was counted only a few times. The chain employs TRBV11-2 and TRBJ1-2, with 8 nucleotides matching TRBD1. The V gene end was trimmed by 7 bases and the J gene end by 7 bases; junction bases not matched to a gene: 8. CDR3 length: 13 amino acids. Germline V gene lookup returns CDR1 SGHAT and CDR2 FQNNGV. The CDR3 nucleotides are TGTGCCAGCACCCTTCAGGGGGCTGCTGGCTACACCTTC. Protein: CASTLQGAAGYTF.

V usage is TRBV6-2 or TRBV6-3 and J usage is TRBJ1-2; possible D gene TRBD1, 6 bases. Trimming left V 5 bases short and J 2 bases short, with 18 bases between. Germline V gene sequence: CDR1 MNHEY, CDR2 SVGEGT. The length of the CDR3 is 16 residues. The CDR3 DNA reads as TGTGCCAGCAGTGGACACCGGGACAATTGGAACTATGGCTACACCTTC. Translation gives CASSGHRDNWNYGYTF.

The chain combines TRBV19 with TRBJ2-7; 9 nucleotides align to TRBD1. Per the germline V gene, CDR1 is LNHDA and CDR2 is SQIVND (reference sequence). V was clipped by 3 bases and J by 2 bases; unmatched bases: 2. The CDR3 spans 14 residues. DNA of the CDR3: TGTGCCAGTAGTATGGGGACAGGGACCTACGAGCAGTACTTC. Translated, it gives CASSMGTGTYEQYF.

This clonotype came up a few times. The chain recombines TRBV5-5 with TRBJ1-5; D is perhaps TRBD1 (5 bases). V was cut by 0 bases and J by 7 bases, with 17 bases left in between. This CDR3 region has 16 residues. Per the germline V gene, CDR1 is SGHKS and CDR2 is YYEKEE (reference sequence). CDR3 bases: TGTGCCAGCAGCTTGGATTTGGCAGGGAGGAGACAGCCCCAGCATTTT. It encodes CASSLDLAGRRQPQHF.

The genes are TRBV20-1 and TRBJ2-3, with 10 nucleotides matching TRBD2. With V trimmed by 2 bases and J by 2 bases, 10 bases remained unmatched. From germline, CDR1 is DFQATT and CDR2 SNEGSKA (reference sequence). The CDR3 spans 17 residues. This CDR3 is CSARPPSGGVYTDTQYF. The CDR3 bases are TGCAGTGCTAGACCCCCTAGCGGGGGAGTTTACACAGATACGCAGTATTTT.

This clonotype has more than one count but fewer than ten. The chain combines TRBV5-1 with TRBJ2-7; D might be TRBD1 (6 bases). The ends were cut back, 0 bases at V and 3 bases at J, with 10 bases in the middle. This CDR3 region has 14 residues. The germline V gene has CDR1 SGHRS and CDR2 YFSETQ. CDR3 nucleotides: TGCGCCAGCAGCTTGGGGACAGAGATCTACGAGCAGTACTTC. This encodes CASSLGTEIYEQYF.

This chain links TRBV12-3 or TRBV12-4 with TRBJ1-2; weak D call: TRBD1 (5 bases). CDR3 length: 13 amino acids. Deletions cut 5 bases from V and 8 bases from J, with 15 bases between. CDR3 protein: CASSGTYTGGYTF. The CDR3 coding sequence is TGTGCCAGCAGTGGGACCTACACAGGCGGCTACACCTTC.

This chain connects TRBV6-2 or TRBV6-3 to TRBJ1-1; no definite D call. Trimming cost V 3 bases and J 7 bases, with 12 bases left between them. The CDR3 extends over 13 amino acids. Germline values: CDR1 MNHEY, CDR2 SVGEGT. This CDR3 reads CASSYSPAIEAFF. The CDR3 nucleotides are TGTGCCAGCAGTTATAGTCCAGCAATTGAAGCTTTCTTT.

The chain has TRBV7-9 and TRBJ1-2, with 9 nucleotides matching TRBD1. Germline V CDR1 and CDR2: SEHNR, FQNEAQ (reference sequence). The CDR3 runs to 16 residues. The ends lost 0 bases at V and 7 bases at J; junction bases unmatched: 9. The CDR3 sequence is CASSLAYRDRVTGYTF. In DNA form, the CDR3 reads TGTGCCAGCAGCTTAGCATACCGGGACAGGGTGACTGGCTACACCTTC.

This clonotype appeared a few times. CDR3 residues: CASSYLASAGGTDTQYF. In DNA, the CDR3 is TGTGCCAGCAGTTACTTGGCCTCCGCTGGGGGCACAGATACGCAGTATTTT. The chain employs TRBV6-6 and TRBJ2-3, with no clear D. The CDR3 is made up of 17 amino acids. Germline loops: CDR1 MNHNY, CDR2 SVGAGI (reference sequence). Trimming left V 1 base short and J 1 base short, with 15 bases between.

The V and J genes are TRBV29-1 and TRBJ1-1; perhaps TRBD1 as D (5 bases). V gave up 5 bases and J gave up 0 bases, with 16 bases separating them. CDR3 length: 15 residues. Germline V gives CDR1 SQVTM, CDR2 ANQGSEA. The CDR3 region has the DNA TGCAGCGTTCTCCAACGGGTGGGACTGAACACTGAAGCTTTCTTT. This translates into CSVLQRVGLNTEAFF.

The chain carries TRBV7-2 and TRBJ1-6; D remains unclear. Per the germline V gene, CDR1 is SGHTA and CDR2 is FQGNSA. Trimming removed 4 bases at V and 10 bases at J, with 11 bases between. CDR3 length: 13 residues. The CDR3 DNA reads TGTGCCAGCAGCTCAAATCAGAGATCACCCCTCCACTTT. This codes for CASSSNQRSPLHF. The full variable domain, rest sourced from reference TRBV7-2 and TRBJ1-6, is GAGVSQSPSNKVTEKGKDVELRCDPISGHTALYWYRQSLGQGLEFLIYFQGNSAPDKSGLPSDRFSAERTGGSVSTLTIQRTQQEDSAVYLCASSSNQRSPLHFGNGTRLTVT.

This clonotype was seen many times. The genes are TRBV7-2 and TRBJ1-2; possibly TRBD1 for D (6 bases). The CDR3 runs 15 residues. Trimming removed 5 bases at V and 1 base at J, with 14 bases between. The germline CDR1 and CDR2 sequences are SGHTA and FQGNSA. The CDR3 region is CASSISRTVNYGYTF. CDR3 DNA sequence: TGTGCCAGCAGCATATCCCGGACAGTTAACTATGGCTACACCTTC. The full variable domain, with the rest looked up from reference TRBV7-2 and TRBJ1-2, is GAGVSQSPSNKVTEKGKDVELRCDPISGHTALYWYRQSLGQGLEFLIYFQGNSAPDKSGLPSDRFSAERTGGSVSTLTIQRTQQEDSAVYLCASSISRTVNYGYTFGSGTRLTVV.

The genes are TRBV6-6 and TRBJ1-1; D possibly corresponds to TRBD1 (6 bases). CDR1 and CDR2 from the germline V gene are MNHNY and SVGAGI (reference sequence). The V and J ends lost 7 bases and 4 bases respectively, with 16 bases between them. This CDR3 has 14 amino acids. CDR3 nucleotide sequence: TGTGCCAGCACTGACCGGGTGGGGGCCACTGAAGCTTTCTTT. This gives the protein CASTDRVGATEAFF.

In this sample, this clonotype turned up many times. This chain joins TRBV7-2 and TRBJ1-5; 7 nucleotides match TRBD1. The length of the CDR3 is 16 residues. From germline, CDR1 is SGHTA and CDR2 FQGNSA. V lost 7 bases, J lost 5 bases, and 14 bases stayed unmatched. CDR3 protein: CASTPGGGLNHQPQHF. For the CDR3, the DNA is TGTGCCAGCACCCCTGGAGGGGGCCTAAATCATCAGCCCCAGCATTTT.

This clonotype was found a few times. This rearrangement joins TRBV6-1 to TRBJ2-5, with D maybe TRBD1 (5 bases). The CDR3 extends over 13 amino acids. Germline V CDR1 and CDR2: MNHNS, SASEGT. Trimming shortened V by 6 bases and J by 5 bases, and 13 bases separated the two germline ends. CDR3: CASSPWGEETQYF. CDR3 sequence (DNA): TGTGCCAGCAGCCCGTGGGGCGAGGAGACCCAGTACTTC.